This TCR beta chain was identified during a study of cytomegalovirus exposure and HLA in healthy donors. Study context: Genetic ancestry analysis placed 75% to 85% of the 398 donors that were genotyped in the Caucasian-associated cluster.

The V and J ends lost 3 bases and 3 bases respectively, with 17 bases between them. The length of the CDR3 is 16 residues. Germline V gene lookup returns CDR1 MGHDK and CDR2 SYGVNS. This clone turned up a few times. Its antigen is unidentified. PCR involved 60 Vbeta and 13 Jbeta primers. Produced via immunoSEQ multiplex PCR; TCRdb's table is partial and in-frame only. The repertoire includes approximately 200,000 clones, about 84% of them detected once, and roughly 1.3% sits in the top ten. Study-wide results and limits: Excluded: some indistinguishable V segments such as TRBV6-2 and TRBV6-3. Clonal expansion was found to be greater in HLA-associated TCR beta chains than in equally common others in a later analysis. Segments of the TCR beta V type were, in most cases, productive about 87% or about 30% of the time in an earlier analysis.

Input material: PBMCs. The clonotype comes from a human donor in good health. The V and J genes are TRBV25-1 and TRBJ1-2, with a weak D call TRBD1 (6 bases). The CDR3 protein is CASSEVGGAQDYGYTF. The CDR3 DNA follows: TGTGCCAGCAGTGAGGTCGGGGGGGCGCAGGACTATGGCTACACCTTC.